Below, 6 T cell receptor beta chains from the same sample are listed, as sequenced in a study of blood T cell repertoires in COVID-19. The protocol was immunoSEQ multiplex PCR, while the TCRdb copy is restricted to in-frame clones and leaves out a portion. The data contain about 49,000 clones, around 90% of them singletons. The sample consisted of peripheral blood. These receptors were collected from a man older than 75 with acute or convalescent COVID-19.

V is TRBV4-2 and J is TRBJ2-3, with D perhaps TRBD1 (5 bases). Germline CDR1 and CDR2: LGHNA and YNFKEQ. V lost 0 bases and J lost 4, with 11 bases in between. The CDR3 sequence is 15 residues long. CDR3 sequence: CASSQESRAPDTQYF. CDR3 in DNA: TGTGCCAGCAGCCAAGAGTCCAGGGCCCCAGATACGCAGTATTTT.

The V and J genes are TRBV2 and TRBJ1-3; D uncertain. CDR3 size: 14 residues. Between the trimmed V and J ends, which lost 7 bases and 0 bases, there was a span of 10 bases. CDR1 and CDR2 (germline): SNHLY, FYNNEI. The CDR3: CASKEFLSGNTIYF. The CDR3 DNA reads TGTGCCAGCAAGGAGTTCCTCTCTGGAAACACCATATATTTT.

The rearrangement joins TRBV25-1 to TRBJ1-3; 10 bases agree with TRBD1. CDR3 size: 14 residues. Looked up from germline, CDR1 is MGHDK and CDR2 is SYGVNS. V was clipped by 8 bases and J by 0 bases; unmatched bases: 1. The CDR3 loop reads CASGDRGSGNTIYF. Written as DNA, the CDR3 is TGTGCCAGCGGGGACAGGGGCTCTGGAAACACCATATATTTT.

The chain couples TRBV11-2 to TRBJ2-5, with D unclear. Per germline, CDR1 SGHAT and CDR2 FQNNGV. The CDR3 spans 12 residues. The V end lost 3 bases, the J end lost 1 base, and 3 bases lay between the germline ends. As DNA, the CDR3 is TGTGCCAGCAGCTTCATCCAAGAGACCCAGTACTTC. It translates to CASSFIQETQYF.

The chain uses TRBV21-1 and TRBJ2-2; TRBD1 is taken as the D call from the table, unchecked against the DNA. TRBV21-1 is given as a pseudogene. The CDR3 runs to 17 residues. In DNA, the CDR3 is TGTGCCACGCCGGAGGGACAGGGGACGGTTAACACCGGGGAGCTGTTTTTT. This codes for CATPEGQGTVNTGELFF.

This chain uses TRBV5-4 with TRBJ2-7, with TRBD1 matching over 7 bases. This CDR3 comprises 13 residues. Trimming removed 4 bases from V and 6 bases from J; junction bases left unmatched: 7. Per germline, CDR1 SGHNT and CDR2 YYREEE (reference sequence). CDR3 DNA: TGTGCCAGCAGCCAGGGGACAGCCCCCGAGCAGTACTTC. The encoded protein is CASSQGTAPEQYF. The full variable domain, with the rest looked up from reference TRBV5-4 and TRBJ2-7, is ETGVTQSPTHLIKTRGQQVTLRCSSQSGHNTVSWYQQALGQGPQFIFQYYREEENGRGNFPPRFSGLQFPNYSSELNVNALELDDSALYLCASSQGTAPEQYFGPGTRLTVT.